The 11 T cell receptor beta chains below all came from one sample that was sequenced in a study of T-cell memory formation after mild COVID-19 (dated by TCRdb to about 2021). Libraries were made using 5' RACE. TCRdb lists the instrument as Illumina NovaSeq 6000. TCRdb trimmed the raw reads at Q25, called clones with MiXCR and kept productive beta chains. All rows with the same CDR3 protein become a single entry with the most common DNA and genes. Counted in this sample were about 270,000 distinct CDR3 sequences; 15% of them appeared once. The ten largest account for under 2.5% of the sample. Material: PBMCs or a T cell subset sorted from them (not recorded which). The receptors were gathered from an adult woman who had mild COVID-19 (a few samples of this study predate the infection). The sample titles of this study are shuffled in the database, so cell type and time point are left out; the donor was told from shared clones.

This clonotype was found a few times. The chain links TRBV18 to TRBJ2-5; D remains ambiguous. Germline V lookup: CDR1 KGHSH, CDR2 LQKENI. Trimming took off 5 bases at V and 0 bases at J, with 1 base between the two ends. The CDR3 covers 11 residues. CDR3 residues: CASSDQETQYF. DNA of the CDR3: TGTGCCAGCTCAGACCAAGAGACCCAGTACTTC.

This clonotype was seen a handful of times. The chain recombines TRBV5-1 with TRBJ2-1; 7 nucleotides match TRBD2. From germline, CDR1 is SGHRS and CDR2 YFSETQ. The length of the CDR3 is 17 residues. Losses at the gene ends were 3 bases for V and 0 bases for J; bases not matched to a gene: 9. The CDR3 DNA reads TGCGCCAGCAGCTCTTCAGCGGGGCAAGCCTCCTACAATGAGCAGTTCTTC. Encoded protein: CASSSSAGQASYNEQFF.

This clonotype was seen a few times. The genes are TRBV20-1 and TRBJ1-2; D is unresolved. Germline V gives CDR1 DFQATT, CDR2 SNEGSKA (reference sequence). The length of the CDR3 is 14 residues. V dropped 3 bases and J dropped 0 bases, with 11 bases sitting between them. The DNA of the CDR3 is TGCAGTGCTAGTAGGACGCTTACTAACTATGGCTACACCTTC. Translation: CSASRTLTNYGYTF.

The V call is TRBV6-6, the J call TRBJ2-1; 9 nucleotides agree with TRBD2. CDR1 is MNHNY and CDR2 is SVGAGI in the germline V gene (reference sequence). CDR3 size: 17 residues. V gave up 6 bases and J gave up 7 bases; unmatched junction bases: 16. CDR3 protein: CASSSFGAGGPENEQFF. CDR3 bases: TGTGCCAGCAGCTCTTTCGGGGCGGGAGGGCCTGAAAATGAGCAGTTCTTC.

The chain employs TRBV15 and TRBJ2-3; D not certain. The CDR3 has 12 residues. The V end was cut by 0 bases, the J end by 6 bases, with 4 bases between. CDR1 is LNHNV and CDR2 is YYDKDF in the germline V gene (reference sequence). The CDR3 region is CATSRDWDTQYF. The CDR3 DNA sequence: TGTGCCACCAGCAGAGATTGGGATACGCAGTATTTT.

The chain carries TRBV30 and TRBJ2-3; 8 bases fit TRBD1. The CDR3 length is 12 residues. CDR1 and CDR2 from the germline V gene are GTSNPN and SVGIG (reference sequence). Trimming removed 4 bases from V and 4 bases from J; junction bases left unmatched: 1. DNA for the CDR3: TGTGCCTGGACAGGGGGCTCAGATACGCAGTATTTT. The encoded protein is CAWTGGSDTQYF.

V and J are TRBV20-1 and TRBJ2-1; TRBD2 aligns across 9 bases. V lost 5 bases, J lost 2 bases, and 7 bases stayed unmatched. CDR3 length: 15 residues. CDR1 is DFQATT and CDR2 is SNEGSKA in the germline V gene (reference sequence). The CDR3 coding sequence is TGCAGTGCTCCACGGAGCGGGGGGCCCTACAATGAGCAGTTCTTC. Translating it yields CSAPRSGGPYNEQFF.

J is TRBJ1-3 and V is TRBV12-3 or TRBV12-4, with D possibly being TRBD1 (5 bases). The V end lost 7 bases, the J end lost 1 base, and 11 bases lay between the germline ends. The CDR3 runs 14 residues. As DNA, the CDR3 is TGTGCCAGCACCCACGGGGGTTCTGGAAACACCATATATTTT. Translating it yields CASTHGGSGNTIYF.

This clonotype came up many times. J is TRBJ2-1 and V is TRBV6-5, with 9 bases fitting TRBD1. Germline V lookup: CDR1 MNHEY, CDR2 SVGAGI. V was pared by 4 bases and J by 6 bases, with 10 bases of the junction left unmatched. This CDR3 is built from 16 residues. The CDR3: CASSSLGQGRLNEQFF. The DNA for the CDR3 is TGTGCCAGCAGTTCCTTGGGACAGGGTAGGCTCAATGAGCAGTTCTTC.

This clonotype was counted ten times or more. The chain employs TRBV6-6 and TRBJ1-3; a possible D gene is TRBD1 (5 bases). Between the trimmed V and J ends, which lost 6 bases and 0 bases, there was a span of 15 bases. This CDR3 spans 16 amino acids. CDR1 and CDR2 (germline): MNHNY, SVGAGI (reference sequence). The CDR3: CASSLGQGSSGNTIYF. The CDR3 bases are TGTGCCAGCAGCCTGGGCCAGGGCAGCTCTGGAAACACCATATATTTT.

V usage is TRBV5-6 and J usage is TRBJ1-2; 7 nucleotides match TRBD1. The CDR3 totals 14 residues. V trimming: 1 base; J trimming: 4 bases; junction bases outside the gene matches: 4. Germline CDR1 is SGHDT and CDR2 is YYEEEE. The CDR3 protein is CASSLQGVAYGYTF. CDR3 nucleotide sequence: TGTGCCAGCAGCTTGCAGGGGGTGGCCTATGGCTACACCTTC.